The following is a T cell receptor beta chain sequence with its context. What it binds is not known. The source of the sample is a study of OX40 agonist ivuxolimab in advanced cancers. At the level of the study: Ivuxolimab, an antibody acting as an agonist of OX40 (CD134), was used to treat patients. Age averaged 60 years (range about 20 to 80), and more than 80% were male.

Here immunoSEQ multiplex PCR was the method, and the copy in TCRdb shows in-frame clones only, minus some. The table records some 100,000 clones, 91% of them present only once. Study-wide findings and caveats: Within 6 weeks, CD4+ and CD8+ blood T cells expanded clonally at 0.1 to 3.0 mg/kg. Some of the nonresponding patients also showed low levels of normalized T-cell clonal expansion.

This CDR3 contains 11 residues. The V end was cut by 2 bases, the J end by 3 bases, with 3 bases between. Looked up from germline, CDR1 is GTSNPN and CDR2 is SVGIG (reference sequence). This sequence originates from an adult with an advanced solid tumor such as melanoma, head and neck, liver or kidney cancer. The sample consisted of CD4+ or CD8+ T cells sorted from blood, taken in a trial of the OX40 agonist ivuxolimab. The chain uses TRBV30 and TRBJ2-3; D remains ambiguous. The CDR3 is CAWSYTDTQYF. The CDR3 DNA reads TGTGCCTGGAGTTATACAGATACGCAGTATTTT.